This entry lists 26 T cell receptor beta chains sequenced from one sample in a study of cytomegalovirus exposure and HLA in healthy donors. The PCR ran on 60 Vbeta and 13 Jbeta primers. Assay: immunoSEQ multiplex PCR; the TCRdb copy retains only in-frame clones and omits some. The sample carries fewer than 110,000 clones, 65% to 85% recorded once. The specimen sequenced was PBMCs. All receptors come from a middle-aged man in good health and CMV-seropositive.

The chain carries TRBV7-3 and TRBJ1-5; the match to TRBD1 covers 8 bases. This CDR3 is 18 amino acids long. The germline V gene has CDR1 SGHTA and CDR2 FQGTGA. V shed 3 bases, J shed 0 bases, and the junction held 10 bases outside the gene matches. The CDR3 is CASSLGGQGYDSNQPQHF. The CDR3 coding sequence is TGTGCCAGCAGCTTGGGTGGACAGGGTTACGATAGCAATCAGCCCCAGCATTTT.

Concerning this clone itself: Sequence at one end of the junction differs from germline and may be a read error. The chain has TRBV23-1 and TRBJ2-7; 14 bases align to TRBD2. TRBV23-1 is classed as an ORF, of uncertain function. The CDR3 runs to 15 residues. CDR3 in DNA: TGCGCCAGCAAGCCGGGACAAAGACTAGCGGGAGGGCCATGGTTC. It is translated as CASKPGQRLAGGPWF.

The chain joins TRBV15 to TRBJ1-3; D is unclear. The germline V and J ends were trimmed by 1 base and 4 bases, with 14 bases remaining between them. CDR1 LNHNV and CDR2 YYDKDF come from the germline V gene (reference sequence). The CDR3 totals 16 residues. The CDR3, as DNA: TGTGCCACCAGCAGAGTAGTAAGTTCGTCGGGAAACACCATATATTTT. It encodes CATSRVVSSSGNTIYF.

The DNA for the CDR3 is TGTGCCAGCACCTCCGTCGCGGACAGGGCCTACGAGCAGTACTTC. Translated: CASTSVADRAYEQYF. V and J are TRBV27 and TRBJ2-7, with 8 bases aligning to TRBD1. This CDR3 comprises 15 residues. The V gene's germline CDR1 is MNHEY and CDR2 SMNVEV (reference sequence). V was clipped by 7 bases and J by 2 bases; unmatched bases: 10.

Note on this clone: The same CDR3 also results from other DNA sequences found in this sample. The V gene is TRBV5-4, the J gene TRBJ2-3; 7 bases are a match to TRBD2. In germline, CDR1 is SGHNT, CDR2 YYREEE (reference sequence). This CDR3 comprises 14 residues. The V gene end was trimmed by 1 base and the J gene end by 2 bases; junction bases not matched to a gene: 1. Written as DNA, the CDR3 is TGTGCCAGCAGCTTGAGCGGGAACACAGATACGCAGTATTTT. Translated: CASSLSGNTDTQYF. Combining the CDR3 with reference TRBV5-4 and TRBJ2-3 gives the whole variable domain ETGVTQSPTHLIKTRGQQVTLRCSSQSGHNTVSWYQQALGQGPQFIFQYYREEENGRGNFPPRFSGLQFPNYSSELNVNALELDDSALYLCASSLSGNTDTQYFGPGTRLTVL.

The chain recombines TRBV25-1 with TRBJ2-7; TRBD1 agrees at 8 bases. The CDR3 covers 12 residues. Germline assignment: CDR1 MGHDK and CDR2 SYGVNS. Germline trimming cut 4 bases from V and 6 bases from J; bases unmatched to any gene: 2. The CDR3 nucleotides read TGTGCCAGCAGTGTCGGACAGGGCGAGCAGTACTTC. Protein product: CASSVGQGEQYF.

This chain joins TRBV5-8 and TRBJ2-2; 8 bases are shared with TRBD1. The germline V gene encodes CDR1 SGHTS and CDR2 YDEGEE. Losses at the gene ends were 4 bases for V and 0 bases for J; bases not matched to a gene: 8. This CDR3 is 17 amino acids long. Written as DNA, the CDR3 is TGTGCCAGCAGCGGACAGGGTTCCTCCGCGAACACCGGGGAGCTGTTTTTT. It translates to CASSGQGSSANTGELFF. The full variable domain, with the rest looked up from reference TRBV5-8 and TRBJ2-2, is EAGVTQSPTHLIKTRGQQATLRCSPISGHTSVYWYQQALGLGLQFLLWYDEGEERNRGNFPPRFSGRQFPNYSSELNVNALELEDSALYLCASSGQGSSANTGELFFGEGSRLTVL.

The rearrangement joins TRBV6-1 to TRBJ1-1, with 9 bases aligning to TRBD1. The V gene's germline CDR1 is MNHNS and CDR2 SASEGT. The CDR3 extends over 15 amino acids. The J segment lost 6 bases and the V segment lost 1 base, leaving 6 bases of the junction unmatched. CDR3 nucleotides: TGTGCCAGCAGTGAAGAGGACAGGGGCACGGCTGAAGCTTTCTTT. It yields the protein CASSEEDRGTAEAFF.

This rearrangement joins TRBV27 to TRBJ2-1; 7 bases match TRBD1. The CDR3 runs 17 residues. Trimming cost V 4 bases and J 2 bases; bases outside gene matches: 11. Per germline, CDR1 MNHEY and CDR2 SMNVEV (reference sequence). The CDR3 sequence: CASSSGYTGAPYNEQFF. In DNA form, the CDR3 reads TGTGCCAGCAGTTCCGGGTACACAGGGGCTCCCTACAATGAGCAGTTCTTC.

There are many counts of this clone. The chain carries TRBV19 and TRBJ2-6; possible D gene TRBD2, 6 bases. V was clipped by 5 bases and J by 0 bases, with 11 bases between them. The length of the CDR3 is 16 residues. CDR1 LNHDA and CDR2 SQIVND come from the germline V gene (reference sequence). CDR3 in amino acids: CASSVDGSSGANVLTF. The DNA of the CDR3 is TGTGCCAGTAGTGTTGACGGGAGCTCTGGGGCCAACGTCCTGACTTTC.

The chain employs TRBV7-9 and TRBJ2-3; 7 positions agree with TRBD2. Germline V lookup: CDR1 SEHNR, CDR2 FQNEAQ (reference sequence). The CDR3 runs 15 residues. Germline trimming cut 1 base from V and 4 bases from J; bases unmatched to any gene: 5. The CDR3 loop is CASSLVRRESDTQYF. CDR3 DNA: TGTGCCAGCAGCTTAGTACGGCGGGAGTCAGATACGCAGTATTTT.

CDR3 in amino acids: CASSLSGRVWEQFF. CDR3 coding DNA: TGTGCCAGCAGTTTAAGCGGGAGGGTATGGGAGCAGTTCTTC. This rearrangement joins TRBV27 to TRBJ2-1; 10 bases are shared with TRBD2. Losses at the gene ends were 2 bases for V and 10 bases for J; bases not matched to a gene: 5. Germline V gene sequence: CDR1 MNHEY, CDR2 SMNVEV (reference sequence). CDR3 length: 14 residues.

This rearrangement joins TRBV6-1 to TRBJ2-2, with D unclear. Trimming shortened V by 5 bases and J by 5 bases, and 6 bases separated the two germline ends. The CDR3 runs to 12 residues. Per germline, CDR1 MNHNS and CDR2 SASEGT. The CDR3 region has the DNA TGTGCCAGCAGTTATACAACCGGGGAGCTGTTTTTT. Residues: CASSYTTGELFF.

The rearrangement joins TRBV28 to TRBJ1-5, with TRBD1 matching over 7 bases. Per germline, CDR1 MDHEN and CDR2 SYDVKM. CDR3 size: 15 residues. Trimming removed 3 bases from V and 3 bases from J; junction bases left unmatched: 5. The CDR3 reads CASSFLTGNNQPQHF. CDR3 in DNA: TGTGCCAGCAGTTTTCTGACAGGGAACAATCAGCCCCAGCATTTT.

The rearrangement uses TRBV15 and TRBJ1-2, with D hard to call. Germline V gene lookup returns CDR1 LNHNV and CDR2 YYDKDF (reference sequence). The CDR3 sequence is 17 residues long. The V and J ends lost 3 bases and 0 bases respectively, with 17 bases between them. CDR3 in DNA: TGTGCCACCAGCAGTGTAGCCTCGGCGGTCACTAACTATGGCTACACCTTC. Protein product: CATSSVASAVTNYGYTF. Full variable domain (rest looked up from reference TRBV15 and TRBJ1-2): DAMVIQNPRYQVTQFGKPVTLSCSQTLNHNVMYWYQQKSSQAPKLLFHYYDKDFNNEADTPDNFQSRRPNTSFCFLDIRSPGLGDTAMYLCATSSVASAVTNYGYTFGSGTRLTVV.

The gene calls are TRBV19 and TRBJ2-1; TRBD2 might be the D (6 bases). Germline lookup yields CDR1 LNHDA and CDR2 SQIVND (reference sequence). This CDR3 is built from 16 residues. Between the trimmed V and J ends, which lost 6 bases and 0 bases, there was a span of 15 bases. The CDR3: CASRLGGDTSYNEQFF. Written as DNA, the CDR3 is TGTGCCAGTAGACTGGGGGGAGACACCTCCTACAATGAGCAGTTCTTC.

There are a few counts of this clone. This chain joins TRBV2 and TRBJ2-7, with TRBD2 identical over 15 bases. V dropped 6 bases and J dropped 6; count of bases not matched to a gene: 6. Germline assignment: CDR1 SNHLY and CDR2 FYNNEI. This CDR3 is 15 amino acids long. The CDR3 spells CASSKAGLAGGEQYF. The CDR3 bases are TGTGCCAGCAGCAAAGCGGGACTAGCGGGAGGCGAGCAGTACTTC.

The V call is TRBV28, the J call TRBJ2-5; tentatively, D is TRBD2 (6 bases). The V end was cut by 6 bases, the J end by 4 bases, with 18 bases between. The CDR3 totals 15 residues. CDR1 and CDR2 (germline): MDHEN, SYDVKM. In nucleotides, the CDR3 is TGTGCCAGCAGCCGACTAGATGGAAGGGGAGAGACCCAGTACTTC. Encoded protein: CASSRLDGRGETQYF.

The chain has TRBV4-1 and TRBJ1-5; D possibly corresponds to TRBD1 (5 bases). This CDR3 spans 15 amino acids. Germline V lookup: CDR1 MGHRA, CDR2 YSYEKL. Trimming left V 0 bases short and J 6 bases short, with 12 bases between. CDR3 amino acids: CASSQDQGWAQPQHF. In DNA, the CDR3 is TGCGCCAGCAGCCAAGACCAGGGTTGGGCTCAGCCCCAGCATTTT.

V is TRBV9 and J is TRBJ1-1; D remains ambiguous. Germline loops: CDR1 SGDLS, CDR2 YYNGEE. The CDR3 is made up of 14 amino acids. With 0 bases removed from V and 2 bases from J, the gap between germline ends came to 8 bases. The CDR3 loop is CASSVVAGNTEAFF. The CDR3 coding sequence is TGTGCCAGCAGCGTAGTGGCGGGAAACACTGAAGCTTTCTTT.

This chain uses TRBV6-5 with TRBJ1-1, with D perhaps matching TRBD1 (6 bases). From germline, CDR1 is MNHEY and CDR2 SVGAGI. Trimming removed 6 bases from V and 4 bases from J, with 15 bases in between. The CDR3 has 14 amino acids. CDR3 nucleotide sequence: TGTGCCAGCAGGAAGGGGGAACTGGGCACTGAAGCTTTCTTT. Its protein is CASRKGELGTEAFF.

The chain couples TRBV27 to TRBJ1-2; D is unresolved. Per the germline V gene, CDR1 is MNHEY and CDR2 is SMNVEV (reference sequence). The CDR3 extends over 12 amino acids. The ends were cut back, 5 bases at V and 2 bases at J, with 6 bases in the middle. This CDR3 reads CASSNRNYGYTF. CDR3 sequence (DNA): TGTGCCAGCAGTAACAGAAACTATGGCTACACCTTC.

The chain couples TRBV28 to TRBJ2-7; weak D call: TRBD1 (5 bases). CDR3 length: 14 amino acids. V was shortened by 6 bases and J by 4 bases, with 16 bases between the two germline ends. Germline V lookup: CDR1 MDHEN, CDR2 SYDVKM. CDR3 sequence (DNA): TGTGCCAGCAGATATAGACAGACCGATTACGAGCAGTACTTC. This encodes CASRYRQTDYEQYF.

The genes are TRBV5-1 and TRBJ1-2; 9 bases line up with TRBD1. With 4 bases clipped from V and 2 bases from J, the junction kept 3 bases outside the gene matches. Germline V lookup: CDR1 SGHRS, CDR2 YFSETQ. The CDR3 has 14 amino acids. CDR3 protein: CASSPGTGNYGYTF. The CDR3 coding sequence is TGCGCCAGCAGCCCGGGGACAGGGAACTATGGCTACACCTTC.

The V call is TRBV29-1, the J call TRBJ2-1, with 7 nucleotides matching TRBD2. The CDR3 has 16 amino acids. Germline CDR1 and CDR2: SQVTM and ANQGSEA. The trim removed 3 bases at V and 0 bases at J, leaving 8 bases unmatched. The CDR3 nucleotides are TGCAGCGTTGAGGTGGGAGGGACCCTCTCCTACAATGAGCAGTTCTTC. Translation gives CSVEVGGTLSYNEQFF.

The gene calls are TRBV7-2 and TRBJ1-5, with D tentatively TRBD1 (5 bases). Germline CDR1 and CDR2: SGHTA and FQGNSA. This CDR3 has 14 amino acids. V gave up 9 bases and J gave up 3 bases, with 15 bases separating them. The CDR3 loop reads CASTPDSYNQPQHF. CDR3 coding DNA: TGTGCCAGTACCCCCGACAGCTACAATCAGCCCCAGCATTTT.